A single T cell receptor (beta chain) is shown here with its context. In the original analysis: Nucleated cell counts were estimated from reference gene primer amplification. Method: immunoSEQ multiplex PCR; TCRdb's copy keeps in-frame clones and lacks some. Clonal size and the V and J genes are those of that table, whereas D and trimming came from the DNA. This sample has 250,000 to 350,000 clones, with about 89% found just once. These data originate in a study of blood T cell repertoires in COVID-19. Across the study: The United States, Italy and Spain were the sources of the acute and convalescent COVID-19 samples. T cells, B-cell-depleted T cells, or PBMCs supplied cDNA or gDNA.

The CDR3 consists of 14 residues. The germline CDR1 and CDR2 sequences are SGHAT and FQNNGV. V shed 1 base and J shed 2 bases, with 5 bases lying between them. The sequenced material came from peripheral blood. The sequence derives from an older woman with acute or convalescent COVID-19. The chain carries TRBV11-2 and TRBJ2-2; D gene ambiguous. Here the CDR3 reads CASSLVRNTGELFF. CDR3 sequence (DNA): TGTGCCAGCAGCTTAGTGAGAAACACCGGGGAGCTGTTTTTT. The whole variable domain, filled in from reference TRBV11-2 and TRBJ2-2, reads EAGVAQSPRYKIIEKRQSVAFWCNPISGHATLYWYQQILGQGPKLLIQFQNNGVVDDSQLPKDRFSAERLKGVDSTLKIQPAKLEDSAVYLCASSLVRNTGELFFGEGSRLTVL.